Each of the 30 T cell receptor beta chains below was sequenced from the same sample in a study of identical twins. TCRdb used MiXCR to reprocess the 5' RACE reads, holding one entry per CDR3 protein. The sample has hundreds of thousands of distinct CDR3 sequences; roughly 18% are singletons. Separately, the same data were catalogued under a study of T cells expressing NK-cell markers.

Sequenced material: PBMCs. These receptor sequences come from a woman under 30 in good health.

The chain couples TRBV11-3 to TRBJ2-5, with 8 bases matching TRBD1. Germline-derived CDR1 and CDR2 are SGHNT and YENEEA. This CDR3 has 16 amino acids. Trimming took 5 bases from V and 1 from J; bases not matched to a gene: 9. The CDR3 sequence is CASSEAGGRRQETQYF. Here the CDR3 DNA reads TGTGCCAGCAGCGAAGCAGGGGGCCGTCGCCAAGAGACCCAGTACTTC.

This chain connects TRBV20-1 to TRBJ2-4; no clear D. The CDR3 length is 14 residues. CDR1 is DFQATT and CDR2 is SNEGSKA in the germline V gene (reference sequence). Trimming took 4 bases from V and 5 from J, leaving 15 bases between them. CDR3 coding DNA: TGCAGTGCTAACAAACAAAAGGGCCAAAACATTCAGTACTTC. As protein: CSANKQKGQNIQYF.

The V gene is TRBV12-5, the J gene TRBJ2-1; 15 bases are shared with TRBD2. The V and J ends lost 5 bases and 7 bases, in that order; junction bases with no gene match: 3. CDR1 and CDR2 (germline): LGHNT, FRNRAP. CDR3 length: 15 amino acids. Here the CDR3 reads CASGGTSGRRNEQFF. The CDR3 coding sequence is TGTGCTAGTGGTGGGACTAGCGGGAGGAGGAATGAGCAGTTCTTC.

This clonotype was detected a few times. This chain connects TRBV10-3 to TRBJ2-3; no clear D. V shed 6 bases and J shed 0 bases, with 7 bases lying between them. CDR1 is ENHRY and CDR2 is SYGVKD in the germline V gene. This CDR3 has 13 residues. CDR3 in amino acids: CAIRPTSTDTQYF. The CDR3 DNA sequence: TGTGCCATCAGACCTACTAGCACAGATACGCAGTATTTT.

This clonotype was found many times. CDR3 region: CASRTSGPNTEAFF. CDR3 sequence (DNA): TGTGCCAGCAGGACCTCCGGGCCGAACACTGAAGCTTTCTTT. V gene TRBV7-9 combines with J gene TRBJ1-1, with D unresolved. The germline CDR1 and CDR2 sequences are SEHNR and FQNEAQ (reference sequence). V was shortened by 6 bases and J by 1 base, with 12 bases between the two germline ends. The CDR3 spans 14 residues.

This clonotype has more than one count but fewer than ten. The J gene is TRBJ1-6, the V gene TRBV6-1; a possible D gene is TRBD1 (5 bases). In germline, CDR1 is MNHNS, CDR2 SASEGT. The CDR3 has 16 amino acids. The V gene lost 6 bases and the J gene lost 0 bases, with 12 bases spanning the gap. The CDR3 DNA reads TGTGCCAGCAGATCCCAGGGAAGCTCCTATAATTCACCCCTCCACTTT. Protein: CASRSQGSSYNSPLHF.

In its sample, this clonotype was seen a few times. This sequence joins TRBV7-9 and TRBJ2-1, with 9 bases aligning to TRBD2. This CDR3 region has 15 residues. The germline gives CDR1 SEHNR, CDR2 FQNEAQ (reference sequence). V lost 5 bases, J lost 7 bases, and 9 bases stayed unmatched. CDR3 coding DNA: TGTGCCAGCAGCGTTAGCGGGAGCTCGGGAAATGAGCAGTTCTTC. As protein: CASSVSGSSGNEQFF. Full variable domain (missing parts from reference TRBV7-9 and TRBJ2-1): DTGVSQNPRHKITKRGQNVTFRCDPISEHNRLYWYRQTLGQGPEFLTYFQNEAQLEKSRLLSDRFSAERPKGSFSTLEIQRTEQGDSAMYLCASSVSGSSGNEQFFGPGTRLTVL.

This clonotype was counted a few times. The chain has TRBV19 and TRBJ2-1; TRBD2 matches at 7 bases. The V and J ends lost 2 bases and 6 bases, in that order; junction bases with no gene match: 7. Germline CDR1 reads LNHDA; CDR2 reads SQIVND (reference sequence). The CDR3 runs to 15 residues. The CDR3 region is CASSISGSGGNEQFF. The CDR3 coding sequence is TGTGCCAGTAGTATAAGTGGCTCGGGGGGCAATGAGCAGTTCTTC.

This chain links TRBV19 with TRBJ2-3, with no clear D. Trimming cost V 9 bases and J 0 bases, with 16 bases left between them. Germline CDR1 LNHDA, CDR2 SQIVND (reference sequence). The CDR3 extends over 15 amino acids. The CDR3, as DNA: TGTGCCAGCAAGCCATGGGCTATTAGCACAGATACGCAGTATTTT. Translation: CASKPWAISTDTQYF. The variable domain in full, completed from reference TRBV19 and TRBJ2-3, reads DGGITQSPKYLFRKEGQNVTLSCEQNLNHDAMYWYRQDPGQGLRLIYYSQIVNDFQKGDIAEGYSVSREKKESFPLTVTSAQKNPTAFYLCASKPWAISTDTQYFGPGTRLTVL.

This chain links TRBV5-1 with TRBJ2-1; 11 bases agree with TRBD2. The CDR3 length is 15 residues. V lost 6 bases, J lost 12 bases, and 14 bases stayed unmatched. Germline CDR1 SGHRS, CDR2 YFSETQ. Written as DNA, the CDR3 is TGCGCCAGCAAGTTAGCGGGGGGGCCATCGATCGGGCAGTTCTTC. Translating it yields CASKLAGGPSIGQFF.

CDR3 loop: CASSLVPLAGGGYNEQFF. The CDR3 DNA follows: TGTGCCAGCAGCTTAGTCCCACTAGCGGGAGGAGGCTACAATGAGCAGTTCTTC. The chain links TRBV11-2 to TRBJ2-1, with 12 bases that match TRBD2. The CDR3 runs to 18 residues. Germline V gene sequence: CDR1 SGHAT, CDR2 FQNNGV. The V segment lost 1 base and the J segment 3 bases; nucleotides outside the gene matches: 7.

This clonotype was observed at least ten times. This chain uses TRBV5-1 with TRBJ2-1, with 7 bases fitting TRBD2. The length of the CDR3 is 14 residues. V was pared by 4 bases and J by 7 bases, with 8 bases of the junction left unmatched. The germline V gene has CDR1 SGHRS and CDR2 YFSETQ. The CDR3 DNA reads as TGCGCCAGCAGCCCCCTGGCAGCGGGGAATGAGCAGTTCTTC. Translated, it gives CASSPLAAGNEQFF.

Only a few counts were recorded for this clonotype. The chain carries TRBV12-3 or TRBV12-4 and TRBJ1-2; weak D call: TRBD1 (6 bases). V was pared by 2 bases and J by 7 bases, with 14 bases between. The CDR3 spans 14 residues. Here the CDR3 DNA reads TGTGCCAGCAGTTTACCGGGGGCGCTGGGTGGCTACACCTTC. Encoded protein: CASSLPGALGGYTF.

CDR3 sequence reads: CSAQRETQYF. In nucleotides, the CDR3 is TGCAGTGCTCAAAGGGAGACCCAGTACTTC. The V and J genes are TRBV20-1 and TRBJ2-5; unclear D gene. Per germline, CDR1 DFQATT and CDR2 SNEGSKA (reference sequence). The CDR3 covers 10 residues. Between the trimmed V and J ends, which lost 5 bases and 5 bases, there was a span of 6 bases.

This clonotype was picked up a small number of times. V gene TRBV27 combines with J gene TRBJ2-1; 11 nucleotides line up with TRBD1. CDR1 and CDR2 from the germline V gene are MNHEY and SMNVEV (reference sequence). The CDR3 contains 18 residues. J lost 3 bases, V lost 5 bases, and 12 bases had no gene match. The CDR3 coding sequence is TGTGCCAGCAGTGAAAGGACGTTGGACAGGGGGCTCTACAATGAGCAGTTCTTC. Its translation: CASSERTLDRGLYNEQFF.

This clonotype was seen at least ten times. The chain couples TRBV10-3 to TRBJ1-2; 8 bases match TRBD1. Germline values: CDR1 ENHRY, CDR2 SYGVKD. This CDR3 comprises 14 residues. The junction had 8 bases not matched to a gene; V was cut back by 7 bases and J by 4 bases. The CDR3 nucleotides read TGTGCCATCAAAGGACAGGGTGAGGGCTATGGCTACACCTTC. This codes for CAIKGQGEGYGYTF.

The chain couples TRBV20-1 to TRBJ2-4; a weak D match, TRBD2 (5 bases). CDR3 length: 14 amino acids. Germline values: CDR1 DFQATT, CDR2 SNEGSKA (reference sequence). V was trimmed by 6 bases and J by 0 bases, leaving 12 bases between them. This CDR3 reads CSAPGSLAKNIQYF. CDR3 in DNA: TGCAGTGCCCCGGGATCCCTAGCCAAAAACATTCAGTACTTC.

There are a few counts of this clonotype. V gene TRBV5-4 combines with J gene TRBJ2-1, with a possible D match to TRBD2 (6 bases). There are 14 residues in the CDR3. V lost 1 base and J lost 4, with 9 bases in between. Germline CDR1 reads SGHNT; CDR2 reads YYREEE (reference sequence). The CDR3 bases are TGTGCCAGCAGCTTGAGGACTACGTACAATGAGCAGTTCTTC. Protein product: CASSLRTTYNEQFF.

This chain uses TRBV29-1 with TRBJ2-1, with D possibly being TRBD1 or TRBD2 (6 bases each). CDR1 SQVTM and CDR2 ANQGSEA come from the germline V gene. The V end was cut by 4 bases, the J end by 12 bases, with 13 bases between. There are 11 residues in the CDR3. CDR3 coding DNA: TGCAGCGTTGTATGGGGGGCCCGGCAGTTCTTC. It encodes CSVVWGARQFF.

The CDR3 reads CASSWAANTDTQYF. CDR3 DNA sequence: TGTGCCAGCAGCTGGGCAGCCAACACAGATACGCAGTATTTT. The chain combines TRBV7-2 with TRBJ2-3; D is unresolved. The germline V and J ends were trimmed by 4 bases and 2 bases, with 10 bases remaining between them. Germline lookup yields CDR1 SGHTA and CDR2 FQGNSA. This CDR3 is 14 amino acids long.

This clonotype has only a few counts. The V and J genes are TRBV11-2 and TRBJ2-7, with 8 bases identical to TRBD1. The CDR3 has 14 residues. Germline lookup yields CDR1 SGHAT and CDR2 FQNNGV. V was pared by 7 bases and J by 4 bases, with 9 bases of the junction left unmatched. CDR3: CASTPGQGAYEQYF. The CDR3 DNA reads as TGTGCCAGCACCCCGGGGCAGGGGGCATACGAGCAGTACTTC.

The rearrangement uses TRBV5-1 and TRBJ1-3; D is ambiguous. In germline, CDR1 is SGHRS, CDR2 YFSETQ. Trimming took 4 bases from V and 4 from J, leaving 24 bases between them. This CDR3 comprises 18 residues. The DNA of the CDR3 is TGCGCCAGCAGCCTCGACGGATCAGTTAGGTCCGGAGGAAACACCATATATTTT. Residues: CASSLDGSVRSGGNTIYF.

V is TRBV9 and J is TRBJ1-2; D unclear. Between the trimmed V and J ends, which lost 0 bases and 7 bases, there was a span of 13 bases. The CDR3 contains 14 residues. The germline V gene has CDR1 SGDLS and CDR2 YYNGEE. CDR3 amino acids: CASSVDSGPGGYTF. Written as DNA, the CDR3 is TGTGCCAGCAGCGTAGATTCCGGCCCCGGTGGCTACACCTTC.

The rearrangement joins TRBV6-1 to TRBJ2-7, with unresolved D. The CDR3 sequence is 13 residues long. Germline V gene sequence: CDR1 MNHNS, CDR2 SASEGT. With 2 bases removed from V and 6 bases from J, the gap between germline ends came to 11 bases. In nucleotides, the CDR3 is TGTGCCAGCAGTGAACAACACCGCCTCGAGCAGTACTTC. Translated: CASSEQHRLEQYF.

The V and J genes are TRBV5-6 and TRBJ2-1; D possibly corresponds to TRBD1 (6 bases). Germline CDR1 SGHDT, CDR2 YYEEEE. This CDR3 is built from 15 residues. With 4 bases removed from V and 2 bases from J, the gap between germline ends came to 13 bases. CDR3 residues: CASSREGVAYNEQFF. The CDR3, as DNA: TGTGCCAGCAGCCGAGAGGGGGTTGCCTACAATGAGCAGTTCTTC. The variable domain in full, completed from reference TRBV5-6 and TRBJ2-1, reads DAGVTQSPTHLIKTRGQQVTLRCSPKSGHDTVSWYQQALGQGPQFIFQYYEEEERQRGNFPDRFSGHQFPNYSSELNVNALLLGDSALYLCASSREGVAYNEQFFGPGTRLTVL.

The chain couples TRBV5-5 to TRBJ2-2, with a tentative D call TRBD2 (6 bases). Germline CDR1 SGHKS, CDR2 YYEKEE (reference sequence). V was cut by 1 base and J by 0 bases, with 13 bases left in between. This CDR3 has 17 amino acids. The CDR3 sequence: CASSLTSPPTNTGELFF. Here the CDR3 DNA reads TGTGCCAGCAGCTTGACTAGCCCACCAACGAACACCGGGGAGCTGTTTTTT.

The chain uses TRBV7-3 and TRBJ2-2; D gene unclear. The V end was cut by 2 bases, the J end by 3 bases, with 13 bases between. Germline V gives CDR1 SGHTA, CDR2 FQGTGA. The CDR3 sequence is 16 residues long. The DNA for the CDR3 is TGTGCCAGCAGCTTAGGAACAGCGACTTACACCGGGGAGCTGTTTTTT. This sequence encodes CASSLGTATYTGELFF.

This clonotype came up a few times. The chain uses TRBV20-1 and TRBJ2-7, with D possibly TRBD1 on 5 matching bases. This CDR3 has 13 residues. V was clipped by 1 base and J by 2 bases, with 9 bases between them. CDR1 and CDR2 (germline): DFQATT, SNEGSKA (reference sequence). This CDR3 reads CSARGGTTYEQYF. CDR3 sequence (DNA): TGCAGTGCTAGAGGGGGCACTACCTACGAGCAGTACTTC.

The chain combines TRBV25-1 with TRBJ2-1; TRBD2 matches at 12 bases. The length of the CDR3 is 18 residues. Unmatched junction bases numbered 17, after V lost 7 bases and J lost 7 bases. Germline assignment: CDR1 MGHDK and CDR2 SYGVNS. In nucleotides, the CDR3 is TGTGCCAGCACCCAGACTAGCGGGAGCCCACCCGCGAGGAATGAGCAGTTCTTC. Amino acid sequence: CASTQTSGSPPARNEQFF.

The chain combines TRBV10-3 with TRBJ1-6; no clear D gene. This CDR3 contains 12 residues. V lost 6 bases to trimming and J lost 8 bases, with 8 bases between them. CDR1 is ENHRY, CDR2 SYGVKD, per germline. The CDR3 region is CAISHGDSPLHF. DNA of the CDR3: TGTGCCATCAGCCACGGGGATTCACCCCTCCACTTT.